This T cell receptor beta chain was documented in a study of blood T cell repertoires in COVID-19. V was pared by 7 bases and J by 5 bases, with 12 bases between. From germline, CDR1 is SNHLY and CDR2 FYNNEI. The CDR3 length is 13 residues. As originally analysed: Amplification with reference gene primers provided the estimates of nucleated cell counts. TCRdb's copy holds only in-frame clones and misses some; the assay was immunoSEQ multiplex PCR. That table supplies the V and J calls and clone size; D and trimming were determined from the DNA. The data contain around 420,000 clones, approximately 88% of them seen just once; the ten biggest clones take up more than 2%.

This chain links TRBV2 with TRBJ1-5; maybe TRBD1 (5 bases). This TCR was sampled from a woman between 35 and 50 years old with acute COVID-19. The specimen was PBMCs or T cells enriched from blood (not recorded which). The CDR3 coding sequence is TGTGCCAGCAACCTCGACAGTTATCAGCCCCAGCATTTT. Encoded protein: CASNLDSYQPQHF.